The clone carrying this T cell receptor beta chain was counted a single time. TCRdb re-called the RT-PCR reads through MiXCR, storing one row per CDR3 protein. The data hold over 130,000 distinct CDR3 sequences, with over 35% observed a single time. The CDR3 consists of 16 residues. Trimming took 3 bases from V and 0 from J, leaving 12 bases between them. The V gene's germline CDR1 is MNHNS and CDR2 SASEGT. The data stem from a study of patients and donors after allogeneic stem cell transplantation. Sequenced material: blood, either unsorted or a sorted T cell fraction (not recorded which). J is TRBJ1-3 and V is TRBV6-1; D is unresolved. The TCR comes from a human donor who was either an allogeneic HSCT recipient or a stem cell or donor lymphocyte infusion donor (not recorded which). It is not recorded whose cells these are; they may come from a transplant donor. Here the CDR3 reads CASSDPTVSSGNTIYF. The DNA for the CDR3 is TGTGCCAGCAGTGATCCGACCGTAAGCTCTGGAAACACCATATATTTT.